Following are 18 T cell receptor beta chains from one sample sequenced in a study of identical twins. One entry per CDR3 protein results from TCRdb running MiXCR on the 5' RACE reads. Among around 250,000 distinct CDR3 sequences listed, about 7% were seen once. These data were likewise used in another study, on yellow fever vaccine responses in identical twins.

Sequences were obtained from memory (CD45RO+) T cells sorted from blood. These receptors all come from a woman aged 18-35 years in good health.

This clonotype occurred a few times. CDR3 DNA: TGTGCCAGCAGCCAAGATTTGGTTCAGGGGGGTTCGAGAGGGCAGTTCTTC. Residues: CASSQDLVQGGSRGQFF. The chain carries TRBV3-1 and TRBJ2-1; D might be TRBD1 (7 bases). The CDR3 is 17 residues long. CDR1 and CDR2 from the germline V gene are LGHDT and YNNKEL (reference sequence). V was pared by 0 bases and J by 12 bases, with 24 bases between.

With regard to this clonotype: The germline gene is not matched at one end of the junction; a read error may be the cause. V gene TRBV20-1 combines with J gene TRBJ2-1; D is possibly TRBD1 (5 bases). Looked up from germline, CDR1 is DFQATT and CDR2 is SNEGSKA (reference sequence). CDR3 size: 17 residues. The CDR3 protein is CCAATQGYRSSYNEQFF. CDR3 coding DNA: TGCTGTGCAGCCACTCAGGGCTACCGGAGCTCCTACAATGAGCAGTTCTTC.

This clonotype has only a few counts. The chain couples TRBV4-2 to TRBJ2-1; 8 positions match TRBD1. This CDR3 comprises 16 residues. The V gene end was trimmed by 1 base and the J gene end by 4 bases; junction bases not matched to a gene: 6. CDR1 is LGHNA, CDR2 YNFKEQ, per germline. This CDR3 is CASSQAFGTGYNEQFF. DNA for the CDR3: TGTGCCAGCAGCCAAGCGTTCGGGACAGGATACAATGAGCAGTTCTTC.

The rearrangement uses TRBV2 and TRBJ2-1; D may match TRBD1 or TRBD2 (6 bases each). The germline CDR1 and CDR2 sequences are SNHLY and FYNNEI. V lost 2 bases, J lost 7 bases, and 12 bases lay in between. CDR3 size: 14 residues. CDR3 nucleotides: TGTGCCAGCAGTGAAATCCTAGGGGGGAATGAGCAGTTCTTC. Its translation: CASSEILGGNEQFF.

The table lists this clonotype with a few counts. This rearrangement joins TRBV10-3 to TRBJ2-2; D assignment may be TRBD1 or TRBD2 (5 bases each). The CDR3 is 14 amino acids. CDR1 ENHRY and CDR2 SYGVKD come from the germline V gene. The V gene lost 6 bases and the J gene lost 6 bases, with 14 bases spanning the gap. The CDR3 loop reads CAIRIGTVAGELFF. DNA of the CDR3: TGTGCCATCAGGATTGGGACCGTTGCCGGGGAGCTGTTTTTT.

This clonotype appeared many times. This sequence joins TRBV7-2 and TRBJ1-2; D gene ambiguous. V was cut by 4 bases and J by 6 bases, with 9 bases left in between. The CDR3 totals 12 residues. CDR1 is SGHTA and CDR2 is FQGNSA in the germline V gene. The CDR3 nucleotides read TGTGCCAGCAGCTCCCCCCTCGATGGCTACACCTTC. Translating it yields CASSSPLDGYTF.

The sample holds a few counts of this clonotype. V and J are TRBV11-2 and TRBJ2-5, with 11 nucleotides matching TRBD2. The CDR3 is made up of 21 amino acids. CDR1 and CDR2 from the germline V gene are SGHAT and FQNNGV. Trimming at V came to 2 bases and at J to 1 base, leaving 18 bases not matched to a gene. For the CDR3, the DNA is TGTGCCAGCAGCTTACCCCTCGGTAGCGGGAGGGCCCCATCCTCCCAAGAGACCCAGTACTTC. It specifies CASSLPLGSGRAPSSQETQYF.

This clonotype showed up just a few times. An end of the junction does not agree with germline; a read error may underlie this. CDR3 DNA sequence: TGTGCCTGCAGCCATAAACTAGCGGGGGGGCTCTACAATGAGCAGTTCTTC. This encodes CACSHKLAGGLYNEQFF. The J gene is TRBJ2-1, the V gene TRBV3-1; TRBD2 matches at 13 bases. The CDR3 sequence is 17 residues long. Germline assignment: CDR1 LGHDT and CDR2 YNNKEL (reference sequence).

V gene TRBV29-1 combines with J gene TRBJ1-3; no reliable D call. Germline CDR1 is SQVTM and CDR2 is ANQGSEA. This CDR3 comprises 14 residues. V lost 3 bases and J lost 4, with 13 bases in between. The CDR3 nucleotides are TGCAGCGTTGACCTAGGAGGAAGCGGAAACACCATATATTTT. It is translated as CSVDLGGSGNTIYF.

There are a few counts of this clonotype. The chain recombines TRBV5-6 with TRBJ1-2; 8 bases align to TRBD1. With V trimmed by 4 bases and J by 0 bases, 5 bases remained unmatched. CDR3 length: 15 amino acids. Germline V CDR1 and CDR2: SGHDT, YYEEEE. For the CDR3, the DNA is TGTGCCAGCAGCAAGACAGGGGTATCTAACTATGGCTACACCTTC. This gives the protein CASSKTGVSNYGYTF.

The sample holds a few counts of this clonotype. This chain joins TRBV2 and TRBJ2-3; 11 positions match TRBD1. CDR1 SNHLY and CDR2 FYNNEI come from the germline V gene. V dropped 7 bases and J dropped 2; count of bases not matched to a gene: 2. The CDR3 extends over 14 amino acids. CDR3 DNA sequence: TGTGCCAGCACGGGACAGGGGGTCACAGATACGCAGTATTTT. Residues: CASTGQGVTDTQYF.

The chain is built from TRBV5-1 and TRBJ1-1; D unclear. The V end was cut by 4 bases, the J end by 2 bases, with 12 bases between. There are 14 residues in the CDR3. Germline V gene sequence: CDR1 SGHRS, CDR2 YFSETQ. For the CDR3, the DNA is TGCGCCAGCAGCAAAGATTACAGTAACACTGAAGCTTTCTTT. Translation: CASSKDYSNTEAFF.

This clonotype was observed many times. The rearrangement joins TRBV4-1 to TRBJ1-6; TRBD1 matches at 8 bases. The CDR3 length is 15 residues. V lost 5 bases, J lost 9 bases, and 9 bases stayed unmatched. Germline loops: CDR1 MGHRA, CDR2 YSYEKL. The CDR3 loop reads CASSDTRDRSSPLHF. CDR3 nucleotides: TGCGCCAGCAGCGATACCCGGGACAGGTCTTCACCCCTCCACTTT.

This clonotype has a count of ten or more. The rearrangement joins TRBV12-3 or TRBV12-4 to TRBJ2-7, with D perhaps matching TRBD2 (6 bases). V gave up 4 bases and J gave up 1 base, with 11 bases separating them. This CDR3 is 14 amino acids long. DNA for the CDR3: TGTGCCAGCAGTTCGCTAGCGAGGTCCTACGAGCAGTACTTC. Amino acid sequence: CASSSLARSYEQYF.

V and J are TRBV15 and TRBJ1-2; maybe TRBD1 (6 bases). Germline loops: CDR1 LNHNV, CDR2 YYDKDF (reference sequence). The CDR3 has 13 residues. Trimming took 7 bases from V and 7 from J, leaving 16 bases between them. CDR3 sequence (DNA): TGTGCCACCACCGAAGGGGGTCGGTTTGGCTACACCTTC. The encoded protein is CATTEGGRFGYTF.

This clonotype turned up a few times. The gene calls are TRBV4-1 and TRBJ2-5; TRBD2 matches 13 bases. Germline CDR1 and CDR2: MGHRA and YSYEKL. The CDR3 is 16 residues long. V shed 4 bases, J shed 1 base, and the junction held 3 bases outside the gene matches. In nucleotides, the CDR3 is TGCGCCAGCAGCCGTACTAGCGGGGGGGCCCAAGAGACCCAGTACTTC. Translated: CASSRTSGGAQETQYF.

This clonotype was observed at least ten times. The chain recombines TRBV11-1 with TRBJ2-2, with 9 bases identical to TRBD1. Germline CDR1 reads SGHAT; CDR2 reads FQDESV (reference sequence). V dropped 5 bases and J dropped 3; count of bases not matched to a gene: 10. The CDR3 has 17 amino acids. CDR3 in amino acids: CASSRLPGQGDTGELFF. The CDR3 DNA sequence: TGTGCCAGCAGCCGTCTGCCGGGACAGGGCGACACCGGGGAGCTGTTTTTT. The whole variable domain, remainder taken from reference TRBV11-1 and TRBJ2-2, is EAEVAQSPRYKITEKSQAVAFWCDPISGHATLYWYRQILGQGPELLVQFQDESVVDDSQLPKDRFSAERLKGVDSTLKIQPAELGDSAMYLCASSRLPGQGDTGELFFGEGSRLTVL.

This clonotype appeared many times. The CDR3 loop reads CASSLERGASTDTQYF. CDR3 nucleotides: TGCGCCAGCAGCTTGGAACGGGGGGCAAGCACAGATACGCAGTATTTT. The chain links TRBV5-1 to TRBJ2-3, with D tentatively TRBD2 (7 bases). The CDR3 extends over 16 amino acids. CDR1 is SGHRS, CDR2 YFSETQ, per germline. V dropped 0 bases and J dropped 0 bases, with 11 bases sitting between them.